A single sample is the source of the 28 T cell receptor beta chains below, sequenced in a study of blood T cell repertoires in COVID-19. Generated by immunoSEQ multiplex PCR, the TCRdb table keeps only in-frame clones and is missing some. The table has about 200,000 clones, about 85% seen once. Sequenced: peripheral blood. These receptors all stem from an elderly woman with acute or convalescent COVID-19.

V usage is TRBV4-3 and J usage is TRBJ1-1; TRBD1 aligns across 7 bases. The junction had 10 bases not matched to a gene; V was cut back by 1 base and J by 11 bases. The CDR3 runs 14 residues. CDR1 LGHNA and CDR2 YSLEER come from the germline V gene. This CDR3 reads CASSQGGQRLGAFF. DNA of the CDR3: TGCGCCAGCAGCCAAGGGGGACAGCGGCTGGGCGCTTTCTTT.

The J gene is TRBJ1-1, the V gene TRBV6-6; D is undetermined. V was trimmed by 5 bases and J by 4 bases, leaving 14 bases between them. The CDR3 is 14 residues long. Germline values: CDR1 MNHNY, CDR2 SVGAGI (reference sequence). The CDR3 DNA follows: TGTGCCAGCAGTCACGTAGGGAGTAGCACTGAAGCTTTCTTT. Protein: CASSHVGSSTEAFF.

This chain links TRBV7-2 with TRBJ2-1, with D possibly matching TRBD2 (6 bases). Trimming took off 3 bases at V and 5 bases at J, with 8 bases between the two ends. The CDR3 runs to 13 residues. Looked up from germline, CDR1 is SGHTA and CDR2 is FQGNSA. In nucleotides, the CDR3 is TGTGCCAGCAGCTTCCGACTAGACAATGAGCAGTTCTTC. Encoded protein: CASSFRLDNEQFF.

This chain links TRBV21-1 with TRBJ2-7; the table assigns TRBD1, which was not confirmed against the DNA. TRBV21-1 is designated a pseudogene. CDR3 size: 17 residues. The CDR3 loop reads CASSKGPPPRGENEQYF. The CDR3 DNA is TGTGCCAGCAGCAAAGGACCCCCGCCTAGGGGTGAGAACGAGCAGTACTTC.

This chain connects TRBV3-1 (or the pseudogene TRBV3-2) to TRBJ1-3; D is possibly TRBD1 (6 bases). Germline CDR1 LGHDT, CDR2 YNNKEL (reference sequence). The CDR3 contains 11 residues. Between the trimmed V and J ends, which lost 5 bases and 10 bases, there was a span of 9 bases. The CDR3 nucleotides read TGTGCCAGCAGCACAGGGTTAACCATATATTTT. Residues: CASSTGLTIYF.

The V and J genes are TRBV6-5 and TRBJ1-3; 9 nucleotides line up with TRBD1. Germline CDR1 and CDR2: MNHEY and SVGAGI. CDR3 length: 15 amino acids. With V trimmed by 4 bases and J by 4 bases, 5 bases remained unmatched. CDR3 sequence (DNA): TGTGCCAGCAGTTCAGGGACAGGGAGAGGAAACACCATATATTTT. Encoded protein: CASSSGTGRGNTIYF.

The CDR3 here is CASSYRGLAGTGANVLTF. CDR3 sequence (DNA): TGTGCCAGCAGTTACCGAGGACTAGCGGGAACAGGGGCCAACGTCCTGACTTTC. The chain recombines TRBV6-2 or TRBV6-3 with TRBJ2-6, with 12 bases aligning to TRBD2. The CDR3 contains 18 residues. CDR1 is MNHEY, CDR2 SVGEGT, per germline. V shed 2 bases and J 4 bases; nucleotides not matched to a gene: 6.

This rearrangement joins TRBV7-3 to TRBJ2-7; 7 nucleotides line up with TRBD2. Germline-derived CDR1 and CDR2 are SGHTA and FQGTGA. The CDR3 totals 15 residues. Germline trimming cut 3 bases from V and 5 bases from J; bases unmatched to any gene: 10. The DNA for the CDR3 is TGTGCCAGCAGCTTCCGACTAGCAGGGTCCAACGAGCAGTACTTC. Its protein is CASSFRLAGSNEQYF.

The V gene is TRBV6-2 or TRBV6-3, the J gene TRBJ1-1; D gene unclear. The CDR3 totals 15 residues. The V end was cut by 4 bases, the J end by 5 bases, with 17 bases between. CDR1 is MNHEY, CDR2 SVGEGT, per germline. Here the CDR3 reads CASSSNELGGTEAFF. CDR3 DNA sequence: TGTGCCAGCAGTTCCAACGAACTAGGAGGGACTGAAGCTTTCTTT.

The count of this clone is one. The V call is TRBV7-8, the J call TRBJ1-4; possible D gene TRBD1, 6 bases. Trimming left V 0 bases short and J 5 bases short, with 10 bases between. The germline gives CDR1 SGHVS, CDR2 FQNEAQ. The CDR3 consists of 15 residues. CDR3 DNA sequence: TGTGCCAGCAGCTTAGCGGGGGCGAGGAATGAAAAACTGTTTTTT. Encoded protein: CASSLAGARNEKLFF.

The J gene is TRBJ2-2, the V gene TRBV5-1; 9 bases are shared with TRBD2. Germline V gene data show CDR1 as SGHRS and CDR2 as YFSETQ. CDR3 length: 14 residues. Trimming took 4 bases from V and 6 from J; bases not matched to a gene: 4. CDR3 sequence: CASSGREGSGELFF. The CDR3 DNA is TGCGCCAGCAGCGGGCGGGAGGGCTCCGGGGAGCTGTTTTTT.

V is TRBV6-2 or TRBV6-3 and J is TRBJ1-4; D is unclear. The CDR3 runs 18 residues. Trimming pared 1 base from V and 0 bases from J, leaving 15 bases between. Germline V lookup: CDR1 MNHEY, CDR2 SVGEGT. The CDR3 nucleotides read TGTGCCAGCAGTTACTGGTTGAGACAACTAGCAACTAATGAAAAACTGTTTTTT. This codes for CASSYWLRQLATNEKLFF.

The V call is TRBV11-3, the J call TRBJ1-1; 8 bases agree with TRBD1. Germline CDR1 and CDR2: SGHNT and YENEEA. The CDR3 is 13 amino acids. J lost 4 bases, V lost 5 bases, and 3 bases had no gene match. In DNA, the CDR3 is TGTGCCAGCAGCCCGACAGGGGTCACTGAAGCTTTCTTT. As protein: CASSPTGVTEAFF. The whole variable domain, filled in from reference TRBV11-3 and TRBJ1-1, reads EAGVVQSPRYKIIEKKQPVAFWCNPISGHNTLYWYLQNLGQGPELLIRYENEEAVDDSQLPKDRFSAERLKGVDSTLKIQPAELGDSAVYLCASSPTGVTEAFFGQGTRLTVV.

The V gene is TRBV5-6, the J gene TRBJ2-7; the D gene is possibly TRBD1 (5 bases). The germline gives CDR1 SGHDT, CDR2 YYEEEE. This CDR3 has 12 residues. V lost 2 bases and J lost 3, with 6 bases in between. The CDR3 sequence is CASSLTGYEQYF. The CDR3 coding sequence is TGTGCCAGCAGCTTAACAGGCTACGAGCAGTACTTC.

This clone was seen a single time. The chain uses TRBV12-3 or TRBV12-4 and TRBJ1-1; perhaps TRBD1 as D (5 bases). V was trimmed by 8 bases and J by 6 bases, leaving 16 bases between them. This CDR3 has 13 residues. The CDR3 DNA sequence: TGTGCCAGCGGTTCTCAGTCGGGGGCTGAAGCTTTCTTT. Its protein product is CASGSQSGAEAFF.

The rearrangement links TRBV7-2 to TRBJ2-2; TRBD2 aligns across 13 bases. The V and J ends lost 5 bases and 9 bases, in that order; junction bases with no gene match: 12. This CDR3 has 17 amino acids. Germline lookup yields CDR1 SGHTA and CDR2 FQGNSA. CDR3 residues: CASSPTSGRYALRELFF. The DNA for the CDR3 is TGTGCCAGCAGCCCGACTAGCGGGAGGTATGCCCTAAGGGAGCTGTTTTTT.

This chain links TRBV19 with TRBJ2-2, with D hard to call. Trimming shortened V by 6 bases and J by 2 bases, and 10 bases separated the two germline ends. Germline CDR1 is LNHDA and CDR2 is SQIVND (reference sequence). The CDR3 is 14 residues long. CDR3 nucleotides: TGTGCCAGTAGCCCCCTCTATAACACCGGGGAGCTGTTTTTT. Translated, it gives CASSPLYNTGELFF. The entire variable domain, with the rest obtained from reference TRBV19 and TRBJ2-2, is as follows: DGGITQSPKYLFRKEGQNVTLSCEQNLNHDAMYWYRQDPGQGLRLIYYSQIVNDFQKGDIAEGYSVSREKKESFPLTVTSAQKNPTAFYLCASSPLYNTGELFFGEGSRLTVL.

The chain couples TRBV9 to TRBJ2-2; 7 bases map to TRBD2. The length of the CDR3 is 16 residues. Trimming cost V 3 bases and J 5 bases; bases outside gene matches: 10. Germline CDR1 reads SGDLS; CDR2 reads YYNGEE. DNA for the CDR3: TGTGCCAGCAGCGCCCGGGGGAGCGGGGTAACCGGGGAGCTGTTTTTT. The encoded protein is CASSARGSGVTGELFF.

The V gene is TRBV2, the J gene TRBJ2-5; 10 bases map to TRBD2. Germline CDR1 is SNHLY and CDR2 is FYNNEI. The CDR3 covers 15 residues. After removal of 5 bases from V and 4 bases from J, the junction contained 7 bases not matched to a gene. CDR3 sequence reads: CASSTASGRGETQYF. The CDR3, as DNA: TGTGCCAGCAGTACGGCTAGCGGGAGAGGAGAGACCCAGTACTTC.

The genes are TRBV6-2 or TRBV6-3 and TRBJ2-5, with 9 bases that match TRBD2. Trimming at V came to 5 bases and at J to 2 bases, leaving 9 bases not matched to a gene. This CDR3 has 16 residues. Germline CDR1 reads MNHEY; CDR2 reads SVGEGT. The CDR3 bases are TGTGCCAGCAGTCCCCCGGGACTAGCTTCTCAAGAGACCCAGTACTTC. Encoded protein: CASSPPGLASQETQYF.

The chain uses TRBV7-9 and TRBJ1-5, with D possibly TRBD1 on 5 matching bases. Germline CDR1 SEHNR, CDR2 FQNEAQ (reference sequence). This CDR3 comprises 13 residues. V was cut by 3 bases and J by 7 bases, with 10 bases left in between. CDR3 sequence: CASSFSGNQPQHF. The CDR3 region has the DNA TGTGCCAGCAGCTTTTCAGGGAACCAGCCCCAGCATTTT.

This chain uses TRBV5-4 with TRBJ2-1, with D maybe TRBD2 (6 bases). With 1 base removed from V and 0 bases from J, the gap between germline ends came to 17 bases. Germline V gene data show CDR1 as SGHNT and CDR2 as YYREEE (reference sequence). The CDR3 covers 18 residues. The CDR3 sequence is CASSLKTSSASSYNEQFF. As DNA, the CDR3 is TGTGCCAGCAGCTTGAAAACATCTAGCGCCAGCTCCTACAATGAGCAGTTCTTC. Complete variable domain (other parts from reference TRBV5-4 and TRBJ2-1): ETGVTQSPTHLIKTRGQQVTLRCSSQSGHNTVSWYQQALGQGPQFIFQYYREEENGRGNFPPRFSGLQFPNYSSELNVNALELDDSALYLCASSLKTSSASSYNEQFFGPGTRLTVL.

The genes are TRBV5-8 and TRBJ2-1; 10 bases align to TRBD2. Per germline, CDR1 SGHTS and CDR2 YDEGEE. The CDR3 covers 14 residues. Germline trimming cut 9 bases from V and 4 bases from J; bases unmatched to any gene: 7. For the CDR3, the DNA is TGTGCCACCCTCTTTAGCGGGAGGTACAATGAGCAGTTCTTC. It encodes CATLFSGRYNEQFF.

V and J are TRBV6-5 and TRBJ1-5, with a possible D match to TRBD1 (6 bases). Germline V gives CDR1 MNHEY, CDR2 SVGAGI. The CDR3 contains 15 residues. Trimming stripped 7 bases from V and 2 bases from J, with 15 bases between. The CDR3 loop reads CASNRHRDGNQPQHF. CDR3 coding DNA: TGTGCCAGCAACCGACACAGGGATGGCAATCAGCCCCAGCATTTT.

The V and J genes are TRBV2 and TRBJ1-1; a weak D match, TRBD1 (6 bases). This CDR3 has 13 residues. Germline CDR1 SNHLY, CDR2 FYNNEI. V lost 6 bases to trimming and J lost 1 base, with 9 bases between them. Written as DNA, the CDR3 is TGTGCCAGCAGCGAGGACAGGAACACTGAAGCTTTCTTT. Its translation: CASSEDRNTEAFF.

This chain uses TRBV18 with TRBJ1-2; D is possibly TRBD1 (5 bases). Germline V gene data show CDR1 as KGHSH and CDR2 as LQKENI. The CDR3 extends over 15 amino acids. The germline V and J ends were trimmed by 4 bases and 0 bases, with 12 bases remaining between them. CDR3 amino acids: CASSRRQNPNYGYTF. The CDR3 DNA reads as TGTGCCAGCTCACGGAGACAGAACCCTAACTATGGCTACACCTTC.

In regard to this clone: At one of its ends the junction is not consistent with the germline gene, which may arise from a read error. This chain links TRBV5-1 with TRBJ1-1, with D unresolved. This CDR3 has 14 amino acids. Per germline, CDR1 SGHRS and CDR2 YFSETQ. The CDR3 reads CASGFETPNTEAFF. Here the CDR3 DNA reads TGCGCCAGCGGCTTCGAAACACCGAACACTGAAGCTTTCTTT.

The chain has TRBV14 and TRBJ1-1; 11 positions agree with TRBD1. CDR3 size: 16 residues. The germline V gene has CDR1 SGHDN and CDR2 FVKESK. V lost 3 bases, J lost 4 bases, and 7 bases stayed unmatched. CDR3 bases: TGTGCCAGCAGCCAGGCCGGGACAGGGGGGCGCACTGAAGCTTTCTTT. Its translation: CASSQAGTGGRTEAFF.